Below, one T cell receptor (beta chain) is given with its context. What it binds is unknown. TCRdb processed the RACE reads anew with MiXCR; each CDR3 protein has one entry. The sample lists 380,000 or so distinct CDR3 sequences, about 5% occurring once. The sample originates from a study of human T cells and chemical hapten exposure. Overall study findings and caveats: Expanded TCR sets contained significantly more large CDR3 similarity clusters than controls.

This CDR3 spans 16 amino acids. Germline V lookup: CDR1 LGHDT, CDR2 YNNKEL (reference sequence). V was clipped by 0 bases and J by 2 bases, with 11 bases between them. Time point meaning: pre-sensitization, week 0. Treatment indicated: therapeutic diphenylcyclopropenone sensitization with weekly scalp DPC. The chain combines TRBV3-1 with TRBJ2-1; weak D call: TRBD2 (7 bases). The starting material was whole blood, obtained in connection with sensitization to the hapten diphenylcyclopropenone (DPC). This clonotype was obtained from a young woman with alopecia areata. Some clones in this sample may be carry-over from other donors' samples. The CDR3 loop is CASSQERGGTYNEQFF. The CDR3, as DNA: TGTGCCAGCAGCCAAGAAAGGGGGGGAACCTACAATGAGCAGTTCTTC.